This T cell receptor (beta chain) was obtained from a study of T cells in Graves' hyperthyroidism and ophthalmopathy. Study-wide findings and caveats: From stable hyperthyroidism, ophthalmopathy was set apart by a 13 V-J model.

Amplification yielded TCR beta CDR3 regions, with RNA transcripts as the source. Initially, a first-round RT-PCR of the TCR CDR3 employed the HTBI primer set. TCRdb fed the multiplex PCR reads into MiXCR, producing one record per CDR3 protein. Of over 200,000 distinct CDR3 sequences in the sample, roughly a sixth are singletons; the top ten hold roughly 50%. CDR3 length: 14 amino acids. Trimming took off 4 bases at V and 4 bases at J, with 14 bases between the two ends. Patients were excluded because of uncontrolled infection, other autoimmune disease, pregnancy or lactation. In making diagnoses, clinical symptoms, serum thyroxine and TRAb, thyroid ultrasound and orbital computed tomography were all used. The source of the PBMCs was less than 12 ml of fresh peripheral blood. This clonotype was counted many times. Its antigen is still unknown.

V is TRBV12-3 or TRBV12-4 and J is TRBJ2-7, with TRBD2 as a possible D gene (6 bases). This receptor was identified in a man over 45 with Graves' hyperthyroidism. Sample: blood. CDR3 in amino acids: CASSSRTISYEQYF. DNA of the CDR3: TGTGCCAGCAGTTCCCGGACTATCTCGTACGAGCAGTACTTC.